These 17 T cell receptor beta chains came from one sample sequenced in a study of OX40 agonist ivuxolimab in advanced cancers. The data were produced by immunoSEQ multiplex PCR, yet TCRdb's version contains in-frame clones alone and is incomplete. In the table there are roughly 70,000 clones, 84% of which are singletons. Material: CD4+ or CD8+ T cells sorted from blood, obtained in a trial of the OX40 agonist ivuxolimab. The receptors come from an adult with an advanced solid tumor such as melanoma, head and neck, liver or kidney cancer.

V gene TRBV28 combines with J gene TRBJ1-5, with D maybe TRBD1 (5 bases). The CDR3 sequence is 14 residues long. Germline CDR1 is MDHEN and CDR2 is SYDVKM. V lost 4 bases to trimming and J lost 4 bases, with 11 bases between them. The CDR3 loop is CASSSTVVNQPQHF. The CDR3 nucleotides read TGTGCCAGCAGTTCGACAGTTGTTAATCAGCCCCAGCATTTT. Together with reference TRBV28 and TRBJ1-5, the CDR3 gives the full variable domain: DVKVTQSSRYLVKRTGEKVFLECVQDMDHENMFWYRQDPGLGLRLIYFSYDVKMKEKGDIPEGYSVSREKKERFSLILESASTNQTSMYLCASSSTVVNQPQHFGDGTRLSIL.

The chain is built from TRBV29-1 and TRBJ2-7; 10 positions agree with TRBD1. This CDR3 is 16 amino acids long. V lost 4 bases, J lost 5 bases, and 14 bases stayed unmatched. Germline CDR1 is SQVTM and CDR2 is ANQGSEA. As DNA, the CDR3 is TGCAGCGTTGCAAGCCCAAAGGGACAGGGGTCCCACGAGCAGTACTTC. Protein product: CSVASPKGQGSHEQYF.

This chain uses TRBV19 with TRBJ1-2; weak D call: TRBD1 (6 bases). V lost 8 bases and J lost 9, with 16 bases in between. Germline V CDR1 and CDR2: LNHDA, SQIVND (reference sequence). The CDR3 totals 12 residues. This CDR3 reads CASGSGGVSYTF. For the CDR3, the DNA is TGTGCCAGTGGGTCGGGGGGCGTAAGCTACACCTTC.

This chain uses TRBV2 with TRBJ1-1; D remains ambiguous. CDR3 length: 11 residues. Trimming pared 7 bases from V and 1 base from J, leaving 4 bases between. The V gene's germline CDR1 is SNHLY and CDR2 FYNNEI. The CDR3: CASMRNTEAFF. CDR3 DNA sequence: TGTGCCAGCATGAGGAACACTGAAGCTTTCTTT.

The V gene is TRBV5-1, the J gene TRBJ2-7; 7 bases are a match to TRBD1. The CDR3 loop spans 14 amino acids. V lost 4 bases and J lost 3; bases outside the gene matches: 7. In germline, CDR1 is SGHRS, CDR2 YFSETQ. The CDR3 coding sequence is TGCGCCAGCAGCCCCCAGGGGGTGGTCTACGAGCAGTACTTC. Translation gives CASSPQGVVYEQYF.

J is TRBJ1-2 and V is TRBV28, with 9 bases that match TRBD1. CDR3 length equals 13 residues. CDR1 is MDHEN, CDR2 SYDVKM, per germline. The ends lost 6 bases at V and 8 bases at J; junction bases unmatched: 7. In DNA, the CDR3 is TGTGCCAGCAGCATACAGGGGGCGGGCGGCTACACCTTC. This gives the protein CASSIQGAGGYTF.

This clone was detected only a few times. This chain connects TRBV2 to TRBJ2-2, with 7 bases aligning to TRBD1. V was clipped by 4 bases and J by 1 base; unmatched bases: 0. The V gene's germline CDR1 is SNHLY and CDR2 FYNNEI. This CDR3 contains 14 residues. The CDR3 DNA reads as TGTGCCAGCAGTGGGACAGGGAACACCGGGGAGCTGTTTTTT. This translates into CASSGTGNTGELFF.

CDR3 DNA: TGTGCCAGTAGGGTGATTAGCGGGAGTCCCTACAATGAGCAGTTCTTC. Its protein is CASRVISGSPYNEQFF. The chain employs TRBV19 and TRBJ2-1; TRBD2 matches at 9 bases. The germline CDR1 and CDR2 sequences are LNHDA and SQIVND (reference sequence). V lost 6 bases and J lost 2; bases outside the gene matches: 8. This CDR3 is 16 amino acids long. Using reference TRBV19 and TRBJ2-1 for the parts outside the CDR3, the full variable domain is DGGITQSPKYLFRKEGQNVTLSCEQNLNHDAMYWYRQDPGQGLRLIYYSQIVNDFQKGDIAEGYSVSREKKESFPLTVTSAQKNPTAFYLCASRVISGSPYNEQFFGPGTRLTVL.

This clone was found a few times. This rearrangement joins TRBV30 to TRBJ1-5, with a tentative D call TRBD1 (6 bases). This CDR3 region has 14 residues. CDR1 and CDR2 (germline): GTSNPN, SVGIG (reference sequence). V was pared by 0 bases and J by 4 bases, with 10 bases between. For the CDR3, the DNA is TGTGCCTGGAGTGTCGGACAGCTGAATCAGCCCCAGCATTTT. Its protein is CAWSVGQLNQPQHF.

This chain links TRBV6-5 with TRBJ1-1; D is undetermined. The CDR3 spans 13 residues. Germline CDR1 is MNHEY and CDR2 is SVGAGI. The V and J ends lost 8 bases and 1 base respectively, with 11 bases between them. DNA for the CDR3: TGTGCCAGCTGGCGAAGAAGGAACACTGAAGCTTTCTTT. Its protein is CASWRRRNTEAFF.

The genes are TRBV4-1 and TRBJ1-1; 8 bases match TRBD1. V lost 4 bases, J lost 4 bases, and 2 bases stayed unmatched. Germline CDR1 is MGHRA and CDR2 is YSYEKL. The CDR3 consists of 13 residues. CDR3 sequence reads: CASSLTGGTEAFF. DNA of the CDR3: TGCGCCAGCAGCCTTACAGGGGGCACTGAAGCTTTCTTT.

This clone has a single count. The chain has TRBV7-9 and TRBJ1-4; D is perhaps TRBD1 (5 bases). The CDR3 length is 14 residues. The germline V and J ends were trimmed by 3 bases and 8 bases, with 13 bases remaining between them. Per the germline V gene, CDR1 is SEHNR and CDR2 is FQNEAQ (reference sequence). Here the CDR3 reads CASSFRGAGEKLFF. DNA of the CDR3: TGTGCCAGCAGCTTCCGGGGCGCCGGGGAAAAACTGTTTTTT.

This clone was counted between two and nine times. The J gene is TRBJ2-7, the V gene TRBV28; TRBD1 aligns across 8 bases. The CDR3 is 15 amino acids. Germline V lookup: CDR1 MDHEN, CDR2 SYDVKM. V was pared by 2 bases and J by 2 bases, with 5 bases of the junction left unmatched. As DNA, the CDR3 is TGTGCCAGCAGTTTAGCGGCAGGGGGCACCTACGAGCAGTACTTC. Residues: CASSLAAGGTYEQYF.

The chain couples TRBV9 to TRBJ2-2; weak D call: TRBD2 (5 bases). The CDR3 extends over 15 amino acids. Germline V gene sequence: CDR1 SGDLS, CDR2 YYNGEE. V dropped 3 bases and J dropped 2 bases, with 11 bases sitting between them. The CDR3 nucleotides are TGTGCCAGCAGCGGAGACTACTATAACACCGGGGAGCTGTTTTTT. It encodes CASSGDYYNTGELFF.

The genes are TRBV6-5 and TRBJ2-2, with D unresolved. Germline CDR1 is MNHEY and CDR2 is SVGAGI. The V end lost 3 bases, the J end lost 4 bases, and 12 bases lay between the germline ends. CDR3 length: 15 amino acids. The CDR3 region is CASSYWSLSTGELFF. DNA for the CDR3: TGTGCCAGCAGTTATTGGTCGCTAAGCACCGGGGAGCTGTTTTTT.

This clone came up a few times. In DNA, the CDR3 is TGTGCCTGGACGGGAGCGAATTCACCCCTCCACTTT. Its protein is CAWTGANSPLHF. The chain carries TRBV30 and TRBJ1-6; D is unresolved. Trimming removed 4 bases at V and 7 bases at J, with 8 bases between. The length of the CDR3 is 12 residues. The germline gives CDR1 GTSNPN, CDR2 SVGIG (reference sequence).

This clone was counted only a few times. The CDR3 sequence is CASSVGPATGYTF. DNA of the CDR3: TGTGCCAGCAGCGTAGGGCCGGCCACTGGCTACACCTTC. The V call is TRBV9, the J call TRBJ1-2; no reliable D call. The germline V gene encodes CDR1 SGDLS and CDR2 YYNGEE. Trimming stripped 0 bases from V and 7 bases from J, with 10 bases between. The CDR3 loop spans 13 amino acids.